This T cell receptor (beta chain) appears in the sequencing data of a study of Ad26.COV2.S vaccination and SARS-CoV-2 variants. Study details: Intramuscular Ad26.COV2.S doses were given once or twice, 56 days apart.

Findings and caveats of the study: A substantial breadth of spike-specific CD8+ and CD4+ T cell responses after vaccination has been reported.

With respect to this clone: Its antigen is as yet unknown.

Indicated treatment: 15 to 20 received Ad26.COV2.S at low or high dose, single or two shots; about 5 received placebo; per-sample allocation not given. Day 63 following the first vaccine or placebo injection was when the samples were taken. The vaccine delivered Wuhan-strain SARS-CoV-2 spike through an Ad26 vector. The data were produced by immunoSEQ multiplex PCR, yet TCRdb's version contains in-frame clones alone and is incomplete. The sample has under 400,000 clones; around 86% are singletons. This TCR came from a person between 18 and 65 years old who received the Ad26.COV2.S COVID-19 vaccine or a placebo. The specimen was peripheral blood, collected in a trial of Ad26.COV2.S vaccine versus placebo.

The CDR3 loop reads CASSFRQGPYNEQFF. CDR3 DNA: TGTGCCAGTAGTTTTCGACAGGGGCCATACAATGAGCAGTTCTTC. This sequence joins TRBV19 and TRBJ2-1, with TRBD1 matching 8 bases. CDR1 LNHDA and CDR2 SQIVND come from the germline V gene (reference sequence). The CDR3 extends over 15 amino acids. J lost 4 bases, V lost 5 bases, and 7 bases had no gene match.